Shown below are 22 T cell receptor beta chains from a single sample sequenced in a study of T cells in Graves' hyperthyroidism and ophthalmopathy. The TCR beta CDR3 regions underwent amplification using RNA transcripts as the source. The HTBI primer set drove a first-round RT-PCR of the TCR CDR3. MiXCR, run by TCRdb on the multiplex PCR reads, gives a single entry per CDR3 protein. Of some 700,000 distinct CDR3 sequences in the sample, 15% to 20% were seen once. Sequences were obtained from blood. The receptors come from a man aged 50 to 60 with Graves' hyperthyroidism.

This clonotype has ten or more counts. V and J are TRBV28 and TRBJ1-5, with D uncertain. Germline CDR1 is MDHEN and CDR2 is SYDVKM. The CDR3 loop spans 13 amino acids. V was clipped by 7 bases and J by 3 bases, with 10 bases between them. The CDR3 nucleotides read TGTGCCAGCACCGTACATTCCAATCAGCCCCAGCATTTT. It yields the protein CASTVHSNQPQHF.

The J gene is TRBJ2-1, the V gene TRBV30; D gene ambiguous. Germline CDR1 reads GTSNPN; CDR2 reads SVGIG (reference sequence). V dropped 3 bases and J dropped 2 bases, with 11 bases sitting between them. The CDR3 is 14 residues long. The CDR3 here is CAWSEDSTYNEQFF. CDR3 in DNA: TGTGCCTGGAGCGAAGATAGTACCTACAATGAGCAGTTCTTC.

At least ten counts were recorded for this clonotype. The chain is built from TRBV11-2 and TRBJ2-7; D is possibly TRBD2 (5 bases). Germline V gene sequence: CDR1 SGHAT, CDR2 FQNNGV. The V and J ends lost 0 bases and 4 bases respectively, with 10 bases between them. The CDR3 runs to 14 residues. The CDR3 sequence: CASSLDVGEYEQYF. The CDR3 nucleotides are TGTGCCAGCAGCTTAGATGTCGGGGAGTACGAGCAGTACTTC.

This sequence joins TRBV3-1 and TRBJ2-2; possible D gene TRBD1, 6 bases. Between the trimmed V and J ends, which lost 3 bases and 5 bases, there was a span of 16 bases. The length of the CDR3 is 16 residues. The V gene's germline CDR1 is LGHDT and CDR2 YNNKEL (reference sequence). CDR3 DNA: TGTGCCAGCAGCCAGGAGCCAGGGGCGTATACCGGGGAGCTGTTTTTT. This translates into CASSQEPGAYTGELFF.

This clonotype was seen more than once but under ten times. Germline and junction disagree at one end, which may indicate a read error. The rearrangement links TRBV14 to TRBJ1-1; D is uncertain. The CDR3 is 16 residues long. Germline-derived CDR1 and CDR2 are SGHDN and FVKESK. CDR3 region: CASSEEETSGNTEAFF. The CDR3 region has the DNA TGTGCCAGCAGCGAAGAGGAGACCTCCGGGAACACTGAAGCTTTCTTT. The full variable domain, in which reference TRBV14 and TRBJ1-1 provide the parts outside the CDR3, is EAGVTQFPSHSVIEKGQTVTLRCDPISGHDNLYWYRRVMGKEIKFLLHFVKESKQDESGMPNNRFLAERTGGTYSTLKVQPAELEDSGVYFCASSEEETSGNTEAFFGQGTRLTVV.

This chain's CDR3 is CATSRDRGSNQPQHF. The CDR3, as DNA: TGTGCCACCAGCAGAGATAGAGGGAGCAATCAGCCCCAGCATTTT. V gene TRBV15 combines with J gene TRBJ1-5; D unresolved. Germline V gives CDR1 LNHNV, CDR2 YYDKDF (reference sequence). CDR3 size: 15 residues. The V end was cut by 0 bases, the J end by 1 base, with 7 bases between.

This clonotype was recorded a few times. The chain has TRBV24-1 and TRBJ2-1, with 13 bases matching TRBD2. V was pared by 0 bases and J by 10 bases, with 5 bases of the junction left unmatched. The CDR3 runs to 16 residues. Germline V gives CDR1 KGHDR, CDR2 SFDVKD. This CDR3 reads CATSDLTSGRAGEQFF. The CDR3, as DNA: TGTGCCACCAGTGATTTGACTAGCGGGAGGGCGGGGGAGCAGTTCTTC.

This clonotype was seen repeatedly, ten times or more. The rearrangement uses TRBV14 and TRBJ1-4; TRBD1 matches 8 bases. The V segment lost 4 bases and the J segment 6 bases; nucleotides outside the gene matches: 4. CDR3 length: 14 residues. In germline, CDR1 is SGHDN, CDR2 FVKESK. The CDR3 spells CASSRQGWDEKLFF. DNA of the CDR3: TGTGCCAGCAGCCGACAGGGGTGGGATGAAAAACTGTTTTTT.

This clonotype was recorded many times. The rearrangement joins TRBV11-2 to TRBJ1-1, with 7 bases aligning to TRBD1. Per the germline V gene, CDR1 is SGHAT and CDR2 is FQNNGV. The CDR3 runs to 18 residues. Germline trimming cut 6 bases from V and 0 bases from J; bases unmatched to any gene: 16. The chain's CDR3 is CASRADRDVWGMNTEAFF. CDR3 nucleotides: TGTGCCAGCAGGGCCGACAGGGATGTGTGGGGAATGAACACTGAAGCTTTCTTT.

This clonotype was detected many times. The CDR3 here is CASSDGHRNQPQHF. The DNA for the CDR3 is TGTGCCAGCAGTGATGGACACAGGAATCAGCCCCAGCATTTT. The rearrangement joins TRBV7-9 to TRBJ1-5; weak D call: TRBD1 (5 bases). Germline assignment: CDR1 SEHNR and CDR2 FQNEAQ (reference sequence). This CDR3 comprises 14 residues. Trimming took off 6 bases at V and 4 bases at J, with 13 bases between the two ends.

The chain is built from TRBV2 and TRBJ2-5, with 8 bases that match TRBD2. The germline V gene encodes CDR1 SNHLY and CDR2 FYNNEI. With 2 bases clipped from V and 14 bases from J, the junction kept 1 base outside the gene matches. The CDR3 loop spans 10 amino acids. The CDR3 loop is CASSELAGYF. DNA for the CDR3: TGTGCCAGCAGTGAACTAGCGGGTTACTTC.

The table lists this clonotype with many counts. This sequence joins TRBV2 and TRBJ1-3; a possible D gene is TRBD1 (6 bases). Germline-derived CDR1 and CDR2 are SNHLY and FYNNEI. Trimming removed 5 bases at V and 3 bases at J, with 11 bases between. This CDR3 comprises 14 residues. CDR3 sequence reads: CASSPGDFGNTIYF. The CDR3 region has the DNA TGTGCCAGCAGTCCAGGGGATTTTGGAAACACCATATATTTT.

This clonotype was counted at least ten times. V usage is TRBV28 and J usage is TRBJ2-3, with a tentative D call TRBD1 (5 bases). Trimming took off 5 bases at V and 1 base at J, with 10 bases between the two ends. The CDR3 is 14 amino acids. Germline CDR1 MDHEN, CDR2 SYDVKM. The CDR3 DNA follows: TGTGCCAGCAGTGGAGCACAGGGCACAGATACGCAGTATTTT. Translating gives CASSGAQGTDTQYF.

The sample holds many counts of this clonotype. The CDR3 DNA reads as TGTGCCAGCAGCTCCGGAAACCAGCGGTACGAGCAGTACTTC. It encodes CASSSGNQRYEQYF. V gene TRBV7-9 combines with J gene TRBJ2-7; possible D gene TRBD2, 5 bases. This CDR3 spans 14 amino acids. V gave up 4 bases and J gave up 4 bases, with 14 bases separating them. Germline CDR1 reads SEHNR; CDR2 reads FQNEAQ (reference sequence).

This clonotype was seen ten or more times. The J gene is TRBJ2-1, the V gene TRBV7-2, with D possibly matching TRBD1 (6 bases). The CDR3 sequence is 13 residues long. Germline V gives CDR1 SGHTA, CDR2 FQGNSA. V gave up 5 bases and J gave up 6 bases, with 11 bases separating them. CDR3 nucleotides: TGTGCCAGCAGCAGCATCAGGGGCAATGAGCAGTTCTTC. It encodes CASSSIRGNEQFF.

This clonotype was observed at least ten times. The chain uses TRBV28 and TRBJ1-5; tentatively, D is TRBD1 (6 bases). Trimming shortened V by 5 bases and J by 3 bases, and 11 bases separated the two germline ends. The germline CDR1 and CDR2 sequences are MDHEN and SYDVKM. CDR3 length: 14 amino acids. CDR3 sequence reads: CASSPDRLNQPQHF. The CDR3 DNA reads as TGTGCCAGCAGTCCCGACAGGCTCAATCAGCCCCAGCATTTT. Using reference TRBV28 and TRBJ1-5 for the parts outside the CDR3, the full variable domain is DVKVTQSSRYLVKRTGEKVFLECVQDMDHENMFWYRQDPGLGLRLIYFSYDVKMKEKGDIPEGYSVSREKKERFSLILESASTNQTSMYLCASSPDRLNQPQHFGDGTRLSIL.

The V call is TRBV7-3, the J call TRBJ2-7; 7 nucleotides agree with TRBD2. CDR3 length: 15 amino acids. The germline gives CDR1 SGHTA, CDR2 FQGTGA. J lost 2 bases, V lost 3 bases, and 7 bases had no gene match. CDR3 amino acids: CASSLFTGGAYEQYF. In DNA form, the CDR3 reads TGTGCCAGCAGCTTGTTCACGGGGGGAGCCTACGAGCAGTACTTC.

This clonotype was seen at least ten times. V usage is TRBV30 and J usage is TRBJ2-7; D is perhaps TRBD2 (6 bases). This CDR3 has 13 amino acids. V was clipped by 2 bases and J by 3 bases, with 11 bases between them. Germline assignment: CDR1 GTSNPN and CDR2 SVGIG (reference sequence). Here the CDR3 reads CAWSNGGSYEQYF. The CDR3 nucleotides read TGTGCCTGGAGTAACGGGGGTAGCTACGAGCAGTACTTC.

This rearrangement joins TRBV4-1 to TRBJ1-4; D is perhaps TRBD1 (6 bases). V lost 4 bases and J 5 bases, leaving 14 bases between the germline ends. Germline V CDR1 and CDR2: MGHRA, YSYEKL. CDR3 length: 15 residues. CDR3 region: CASSRKTGLNEKLFF. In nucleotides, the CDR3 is TGCGCCAGCAGCCGGAAAACAGGGTTGAATGAAAAACTGTTTTTT.

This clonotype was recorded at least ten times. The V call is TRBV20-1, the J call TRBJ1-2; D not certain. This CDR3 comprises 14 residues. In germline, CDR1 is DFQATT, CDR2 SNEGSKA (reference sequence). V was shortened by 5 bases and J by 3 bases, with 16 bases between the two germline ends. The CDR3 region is CSAPTPYGDYGYTF. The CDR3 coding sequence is TGCAGTGCTCCCACGCCCTACGGCGACTATGGCTACACCTTC.

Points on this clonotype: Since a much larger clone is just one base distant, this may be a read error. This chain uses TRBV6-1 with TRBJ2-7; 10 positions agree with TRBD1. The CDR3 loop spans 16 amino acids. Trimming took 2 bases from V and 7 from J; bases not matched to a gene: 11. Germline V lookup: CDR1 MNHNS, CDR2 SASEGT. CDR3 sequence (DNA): TGTGCCAGCAGTGAATCGGGGACAGGGGTTTTCGAGGAGCAGTACTTC. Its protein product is CASSESGTGVFEEQYF.

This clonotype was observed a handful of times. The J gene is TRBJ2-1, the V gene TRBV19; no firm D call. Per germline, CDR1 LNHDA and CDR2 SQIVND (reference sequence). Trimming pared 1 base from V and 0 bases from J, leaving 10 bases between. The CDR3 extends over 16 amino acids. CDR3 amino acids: CASSIGATHSYNEQFF. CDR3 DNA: TGTGCCAGTAGTATAGGAGCCACCCACTCCTACAATGAGCAGTTCTTC.